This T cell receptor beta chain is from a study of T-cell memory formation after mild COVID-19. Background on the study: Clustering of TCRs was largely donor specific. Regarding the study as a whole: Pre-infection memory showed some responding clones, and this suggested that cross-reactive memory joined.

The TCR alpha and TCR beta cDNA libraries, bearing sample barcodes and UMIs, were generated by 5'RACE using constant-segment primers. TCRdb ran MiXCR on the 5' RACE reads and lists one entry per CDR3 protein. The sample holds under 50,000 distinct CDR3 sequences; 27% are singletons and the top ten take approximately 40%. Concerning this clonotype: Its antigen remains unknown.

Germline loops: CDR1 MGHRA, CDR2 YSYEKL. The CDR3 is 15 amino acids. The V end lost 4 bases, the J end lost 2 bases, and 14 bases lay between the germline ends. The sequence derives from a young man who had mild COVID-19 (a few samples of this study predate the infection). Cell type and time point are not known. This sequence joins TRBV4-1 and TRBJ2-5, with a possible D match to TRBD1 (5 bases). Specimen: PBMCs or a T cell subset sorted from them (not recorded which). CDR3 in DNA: TGCGCCAGCAGCCCTCGGACACGAGGACAAGAGACCCAGTACTTC. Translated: CASSPRTRGQETQYF.